This T cell receptor beta chain comes out of a study of glioma-infiltrating T cells. Study outcomes and limitations: Gliomas, especially low-grade, showed above-expected tissue-blood divergence; non-neoplastic patients showed below. Very few CDR3 sequences were shared between tissue and blood.

In germline, CDR1 is MNHEY, CDR2 SMNVEV (reference sequence). The V and J ends lost 1 base and 4 bases, in that order; junction bases with no gene match: 5. CDR3 length: 15 residues. The iRepertoire nested amplicon-rescue multiplex PCR amplified TCR alpha and beta CDR3s from RNA. For one-step reverse transcription and amplification, 100-400 ng of tissue mRNA or PBMC total RNA was used. MiXCR, applied by TCRdb to the multiplex PCR reads, yields one record per CDR3 protein. The sample records 160,000 or so distinct CDR3 sequences, 43% being singletons. This clonotype was observed many times. Its antigen is as yet unknown.

This chain joins TRBV27 and TRBJ1-2, with 8 bases identical to TRBD1. Sequenced: glioma tissue, nonneoplastic brain tissue, or PBMCs (not recorded which). The origin of this receptor is a human donor with low-grade glioma or glioblastoma, undergoing nonglioma brain surgery, or in good health (not recorded which). CDR3 loop: CASSLYGTGGYGYTF. The CDR3 DNA reads as TGTGCCAGCAGTTTATACGGTACAGGGGGCTATGGCTACACCTTC.